The entry below describes one T cell receptor (beta chain). Antigen specificity is unknown. Libraries were prepared by immunoSEQ multiplex PCR; TCRdb keeps only in-frame clonotypes and omits some of them. The data contain 56,000 or so clones, about four fifths of them singletons. The sample comes from a study of OX40 agonist ivuxolimab in advanced cancers. The overall study: Ivuxolimab is an agonistic anti-OX40 (CD134) antibody, and patients were treated with it. Among those enrolled, mean age was about 60 years (range roughly 20 to 80) and about 79% were male. Study-wide points: At doses 0.1 to 3.0 mg/kg, CD4+ and CD8+ clones expanded. Among expanded peripheral T cells, antigen specificity went undetermined.

Sequenced here: CD4+ or CD8+ T cells sorted from blood, sampled in a trial of the OX40 agonist ivuxolimab. The TCR comes from an adult with an advanced solid tumor such as melanoma, head and neck, liver or kidney cancer.

CDR3 nucleotide sequence: TGTGCCAGCAGCTGGGGTTACAGGGGTGGCTACACCTTC. Protein: CASSWGYRGGYTF. The chain recombines TRBV11-2 with TRBJ1-2, with 7 bases aligning to TRBD1. The V and J ends lost 4 bases and 7 bases, in that order; junction bases with no gene match: 6. This CDR3 has 13 amino acids. CDR1 is SGHAT and CDR2 is FQNNGV in the germline V gene.